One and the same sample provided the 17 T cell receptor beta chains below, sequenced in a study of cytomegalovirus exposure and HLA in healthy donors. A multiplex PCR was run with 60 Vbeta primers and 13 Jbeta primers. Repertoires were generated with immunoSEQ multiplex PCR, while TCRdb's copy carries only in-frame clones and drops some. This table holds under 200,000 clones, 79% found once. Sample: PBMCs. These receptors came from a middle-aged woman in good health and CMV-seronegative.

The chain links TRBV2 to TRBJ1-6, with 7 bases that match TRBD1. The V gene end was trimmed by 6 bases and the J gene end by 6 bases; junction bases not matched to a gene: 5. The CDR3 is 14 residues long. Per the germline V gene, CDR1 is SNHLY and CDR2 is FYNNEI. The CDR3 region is CASRLDRANSPLHF. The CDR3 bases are TGTGCCAGCAGACTCGACAGGGCTAATTCACCCCTCCACTTT.

The CDR3 nucleotides are TGTGCCAGCAGCGAGGACAGGTCTTCCGCTGAAGCTTTCTTT. It specifies CASSEDRSSAEAFF. The chain combines TRBV6-4 with TRBJ1-1, with 7 bases that match TRBD1. Trimming took 6 bases from V and 6 from J; bases not matched to a gene: 10. The germline gives CDR1 MRHNA, CDR2 SNTAGT. CDR3 length: 14 amino acids.

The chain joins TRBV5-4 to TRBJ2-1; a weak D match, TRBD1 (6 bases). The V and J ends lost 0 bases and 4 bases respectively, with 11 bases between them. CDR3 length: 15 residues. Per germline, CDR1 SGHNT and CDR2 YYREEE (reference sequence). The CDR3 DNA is TGTGCCAGCAGCTTGGTGGACAGACCTTACAATGAGCAGTTCTTC. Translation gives CASSLVDRPYNEQFF.

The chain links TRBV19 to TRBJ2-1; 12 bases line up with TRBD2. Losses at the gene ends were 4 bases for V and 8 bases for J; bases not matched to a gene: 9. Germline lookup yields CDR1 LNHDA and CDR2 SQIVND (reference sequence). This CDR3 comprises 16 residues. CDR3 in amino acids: CASSKPSGRAVDEQFF. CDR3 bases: TGTGCCAGTAGTAAACCTAGCGGGAGGGCCGTCGATGAGCAGTTCTTC.

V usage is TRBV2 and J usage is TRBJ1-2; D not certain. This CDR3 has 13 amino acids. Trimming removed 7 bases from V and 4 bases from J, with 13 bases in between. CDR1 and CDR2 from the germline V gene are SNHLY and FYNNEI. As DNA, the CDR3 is TGTGCCAGCACCATGCGTTCGCTCTATGGCTACACCTTC. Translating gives CASTMRSLYGYTF.

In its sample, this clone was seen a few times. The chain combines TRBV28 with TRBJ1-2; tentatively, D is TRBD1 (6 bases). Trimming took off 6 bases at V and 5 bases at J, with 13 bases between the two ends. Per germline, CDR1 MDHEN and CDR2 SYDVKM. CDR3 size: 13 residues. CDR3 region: CASSKTGPYGYTF. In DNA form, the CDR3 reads TGTGCCAGCAGCAAAACAGGGCCATATGGCTACACCTTC.

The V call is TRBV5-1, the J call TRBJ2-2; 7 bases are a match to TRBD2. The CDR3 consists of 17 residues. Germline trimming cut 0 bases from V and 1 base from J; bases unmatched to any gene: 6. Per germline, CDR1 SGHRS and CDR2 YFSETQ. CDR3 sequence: CASSLGGTTLNTGELFF. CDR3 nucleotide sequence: TGCGCCAGCAGCTTGGGGGGGACTACCTTGAACACCGGGGAGCTGTTTTTT.

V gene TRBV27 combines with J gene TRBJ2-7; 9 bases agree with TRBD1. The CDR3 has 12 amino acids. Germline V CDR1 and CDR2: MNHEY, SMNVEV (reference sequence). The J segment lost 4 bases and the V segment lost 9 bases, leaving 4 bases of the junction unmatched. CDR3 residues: CASRTGVYEQYF. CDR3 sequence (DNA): TGTGCCAGTCGGACAGGGGTGTACGAGCAGTACTTC.

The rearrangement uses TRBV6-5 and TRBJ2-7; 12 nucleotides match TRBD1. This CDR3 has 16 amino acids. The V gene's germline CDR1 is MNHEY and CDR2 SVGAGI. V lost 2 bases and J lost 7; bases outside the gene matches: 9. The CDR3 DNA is TGTGCCAGCAGTTACACGCCGGGACAGGGGGCTGGTGAGCAGTACTTC. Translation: CASSYTPGQGAGEQYF.

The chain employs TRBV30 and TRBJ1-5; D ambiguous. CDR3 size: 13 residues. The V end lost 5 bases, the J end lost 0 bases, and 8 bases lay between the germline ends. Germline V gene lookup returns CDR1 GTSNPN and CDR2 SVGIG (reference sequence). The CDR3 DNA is TGTGCCTGGGGGGAGTATAGCAATCAGCCCCAGCATTTT. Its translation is CAWGEYSNQPQHF.

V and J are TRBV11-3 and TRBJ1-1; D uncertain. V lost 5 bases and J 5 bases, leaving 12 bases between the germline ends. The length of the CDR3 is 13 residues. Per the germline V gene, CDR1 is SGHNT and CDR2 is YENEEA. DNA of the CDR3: TGTGCCAGCAGCCAAAATCCGAGGACTGAAGCTTTCTTT. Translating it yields CASSQNPRTEAFF. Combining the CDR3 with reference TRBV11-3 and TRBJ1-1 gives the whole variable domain EAGVVQSPRYKIIEKKQPVAFWCNPISGHNTLYWYLQNLGQGPELLIRYENEEAVDDSQLPKDRFSAERLKGVDSTLKIQPAELGDSAVYLCASSQNPRTEAFFGQGTRLTVV.

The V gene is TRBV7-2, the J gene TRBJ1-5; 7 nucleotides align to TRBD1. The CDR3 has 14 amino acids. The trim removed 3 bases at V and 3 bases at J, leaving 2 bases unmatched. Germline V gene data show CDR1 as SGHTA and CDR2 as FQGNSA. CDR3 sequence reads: CASSFGTVNQPQHF. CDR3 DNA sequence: TGTGCCAGCAGCTTTGGGACAGTCAATCAGCCCCAGCATTTT.

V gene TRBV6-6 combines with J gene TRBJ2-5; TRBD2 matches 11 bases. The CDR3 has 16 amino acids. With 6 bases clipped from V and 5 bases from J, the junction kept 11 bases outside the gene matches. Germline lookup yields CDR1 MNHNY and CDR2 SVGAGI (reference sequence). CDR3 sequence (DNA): TGTGCCAGCAGGGATACTAGCGGGAGTTTTCGGGAGACCCAGTACTTC. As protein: CASRDTSGSFRETQYF.

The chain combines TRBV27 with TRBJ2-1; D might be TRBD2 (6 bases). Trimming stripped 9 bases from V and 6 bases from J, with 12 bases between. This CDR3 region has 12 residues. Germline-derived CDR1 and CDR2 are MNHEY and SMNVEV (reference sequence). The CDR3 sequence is CASEGRPNEQFF. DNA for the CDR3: TGTGCCAGTGAGGGGAGGCCCAATGAGCAGTTCTTC.

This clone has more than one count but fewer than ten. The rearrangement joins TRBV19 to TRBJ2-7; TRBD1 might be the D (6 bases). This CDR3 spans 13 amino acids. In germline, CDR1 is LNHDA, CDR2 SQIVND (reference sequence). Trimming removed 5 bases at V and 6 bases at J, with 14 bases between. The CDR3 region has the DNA TGTGCCAGTAGTTCTCAGACAGGCGGCGAGCAGTACTTC. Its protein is CASSSQTGGEQYF.

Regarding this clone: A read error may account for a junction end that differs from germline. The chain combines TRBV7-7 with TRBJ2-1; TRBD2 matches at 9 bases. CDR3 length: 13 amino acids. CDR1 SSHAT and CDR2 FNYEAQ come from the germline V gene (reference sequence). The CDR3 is CASSLARGGEQFF. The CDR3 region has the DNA TGTGCTAGCAGCTTAGCGCGGGGGGGTGAGCAGTTCTTC.

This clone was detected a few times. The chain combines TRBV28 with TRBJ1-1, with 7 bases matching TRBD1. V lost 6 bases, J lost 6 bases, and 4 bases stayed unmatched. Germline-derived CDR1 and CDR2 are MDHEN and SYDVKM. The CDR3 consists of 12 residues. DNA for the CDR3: TGTGCCAGCAGCCCTGACAGGGCTGAAGCTTTCTTT. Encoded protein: CASSPDRAEAFF. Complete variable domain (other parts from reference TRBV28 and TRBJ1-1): DVKVTQSSRYLVKRTGEKVFLECVQDMDHENMFWYRQDPGLGLRLIYFSYDVKMKEKGDIPEGYSVSREKKERFSLILESASTNQTSMYLCASSPDRAEAFFGQGTRLTVV.